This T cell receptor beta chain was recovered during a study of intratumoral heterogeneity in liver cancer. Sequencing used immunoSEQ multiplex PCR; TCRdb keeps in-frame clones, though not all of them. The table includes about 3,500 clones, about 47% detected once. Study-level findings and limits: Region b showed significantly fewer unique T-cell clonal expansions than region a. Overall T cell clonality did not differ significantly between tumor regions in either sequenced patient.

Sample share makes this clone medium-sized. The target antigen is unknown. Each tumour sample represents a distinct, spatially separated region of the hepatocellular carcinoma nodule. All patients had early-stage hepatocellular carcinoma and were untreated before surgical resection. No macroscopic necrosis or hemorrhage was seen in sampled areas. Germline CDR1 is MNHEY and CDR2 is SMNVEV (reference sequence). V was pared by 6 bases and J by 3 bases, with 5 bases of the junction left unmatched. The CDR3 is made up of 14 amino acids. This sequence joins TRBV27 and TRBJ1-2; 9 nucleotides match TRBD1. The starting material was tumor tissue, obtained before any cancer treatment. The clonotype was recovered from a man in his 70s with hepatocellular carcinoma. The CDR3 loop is CASSRTGVDYGYTF. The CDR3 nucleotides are TGTGCCAGCAGCCGGACAGGGGTTGACTATGGCTACACCTTC.